Listed below are T cell receptor beta chains from one sample, sequenced in a study of blood T cells in healthy people across ages. TCRdb itself ran the 5' RACE reads through MiXCR, one entry per CDR3 protein. This sample has about 1.6 million distinct CDR3 sequences, with about 31% found just once. Sequenced material: blood. These TCRs come from a woman aged 25 to 39 in good health. Each CDR3 is given with its conserved first and last residue. The D gene is left open where the match is weak. A row's size may be missing; if present it is once, few, many or a size class.

D gene: .
V gene: TRBV20-1
J gene: TRBJ1-3
clone size: .
CDR3 protein: CSARGPETGNTIYF
CDR3 DNA: TGCAGTGCGAGGGGCCCCGAGACTGGAAACACCATATATTTT

D gene: .
V gene: TRBV20-1
J gene: TRBJ1-1
clone size: .
CDR3 protein: CSAFRGHTEAFF
CDR3 DNA: TGCAGTGCTTTTCGGGGGCACACTGAAGCTTTCTTT

D gene: TRBD2
V gene: TRBV5-1
J gene: TRBJ2-1
clone size: .
CDR3 protein: CASSLGLAELLQFF
CDR3 DNA: TGCGCCAGCAGCTTGGGACTAGCAGAGCTCCTCCAGTTCTTC

D gene: .
V gene: TRBV10-3
J gene: TRBJ2-5
clone size: few
CDR3 protein: CVCSPFSGETQYF
CDR3 DNA: TGTGTGTGCAGTCCATTCAGCGGGGAGACCCAGTACTTC

D gene: .
V gene: TRBV20-1
J gene: TRBJ2-5
clone size: .
CDR3 protein: CSARTAPQETQYF
CDR3 DNA: TGCAGTGCTCGGACAGCACCTCAAGAGACCCAGTACTTC

D gene: .
V gene: TRBV20-1
J gene: TRBJ2-1
clone size: .
CDR3 protein: CSARDGGLHNEQFF
CDR3 DNA: TGCAGTGCTAGAGATGGAGGCCTGCACAATGAGCAGTTCTTC

D gene: TRBD2
V gene: TRBV4-1
J gene: TRBJ2-7
clone size: .
CDR3 protein: CASSKGLAGVGPSYEQYF
CDR3 DNA: TGCGCCAGCAGTAAAGGACTAGCGGGAGTGGGGCCCTCCTACGAGCAGTACTTC

D gene: TRBD1
V gene: TRBV7-6
J gene: TRBJ1-1
clone size: few
CDR3 protein: CASSFGQGMTEAFF
CDR3 DNA: TGTGCCAGCAGCTTTGGACAGGGAATGACTGAAGCTTTCTTT

D gene: .
V gene: TRBV19
J gene: TRBJ2-1
clone size: .
CDR3 protein: CASKGGKLKGSDEQFF
CDR3 DNA: TGTGCCAGTAAAGGCGGTAAGCTTAAGGGAAGCGATGAGCAGTTCTTC

D gene: .
V gene: TRBV5-1
J gene: TRBJ1-5
clone size: few
CDR3 protein: CASSLDAGGNQPQHF
CDR3 DNA: TGCGCCAGCAGCCTTGACGCGGGGGGCAATCAGCCCCAGCATTTT

D gene: TRBD1
V gene: TRBV30
J gene: TRBJ1-2
clone size: few
CDR3 protein: CAWSSRQGRGYTF
CDR3 DNA: TGTGCCTGGAGTTCCAGACAGGGTCGAGGCTACACCTTC

D gene: .
V gene: TRBV27
J gene: TRBJ1-3
clone size: few
CDR3 protein: CASSLTQLGNTIYF
CDR3 DNA: TGTGCCAGCAGTTTGACCCAGCTTGGAAACACCATATATTTT

D gene: TRBD2
V gene: TRBV10-3
J gene: TRBJ2-5
clone size: .
CDR3 protein: CAISPGLAGGKETQYF
CDR3 DNA: TGTGCCATCAGTCCGGGACTAGCGGGAGGCAAAGAGACCCAGTACTTC

D gene: .
V gene: TRBV28
J gene: TRBJ2-3
clone size: .
CDR3 protein: CASGPGQGRTDTQYF
CDR3 DNA: TGTGCCAGCGGCCCGGGTCAGGGACGCACAGATACGCAGTATTTT

D gene: TRBD2
V gene: TRBV4-1
J gene: TRBJ2-3
clone size: .
CDR3 protein: CASSQDNGGITDTQYF
CDR3 DNA: TGCGCCAGCAGCCAAGATAACGGGGGGATCACAGATACGCAGTATTTT

D gene: TRBD2
V gene: TRBV7-3
J gene: TRBJ2-1
clone size: few
CDR3 protein: CASSLGTGGRHEQFF
CDR3 DNA: TGTGCCAGCAGCTTAGGTACGGGGGGGCGACATGAGCAGTTCTTC

D gene: .
V gene: TRBV12-3/TRBV12-4
J gene: TRBJ2-3
clone size: .
CDR3 protein: CACSQENRIGTDTQYF
CDR3 DNA: TGTGCCTGCAGCCAAGAGAACCGGATAGGCACAGATACGCAGTATTTT

D gene: .
V gene: TRBV4-1
J gene: TRBJ2-7
clone size: .
CDR3 protein: CASSRRADSYEQYF
CDR3 DNA: TGCGCCAGCAGCCGAAGGGCGGACTCCTACGAGCAGTACTTC

D gene: TRBD1
V gene: TRBV29-1
J gene: TRBJ2-5
clone size: .
CDR3 protein: CNVEGQGWGWETQYF
CDR3 DNA: TGCAACGTTGAAGGACAGGGGTGGGGTTGGGAGACCCAGTACTTC

D gene: TRBD2
V gene: TRBV7-2
J gene: TRBJ2-2
clone size: .
CDR3 protein: CASSLTTSGRAGELFF
CDR3 DNA: TGTGCCAGCAGCTTAACGACTAGCGGGAGGGCCGGGGAGCTGTTTTTT

D gene: .
V gene: TRBV20-1
J gene: TRBJ2-7
clone size: .
CDR3 protein: CSAPTRDSPGNEQYF
CDR3 DNA: TGCAGTGCTCCGACCCGGGACTCCCCTGGGAATGAGCAGTACTTC

D gene: .
V gene: TRBV3-1
J gene: TRBJ2-7
clone size: once
CDR3 protein: CASSTSGTVGEQYF
CDR3 DNA: TGTGCCAGCAGCACTTCAGGGACGGTCGGCGAGCAGTACTTC

D gene: .
V gene: TRBV2
J gene: TRBJ1-2
clone size: .
CDR3 protein: CASSEKASDYGYTF
CDR3 DNA: TGTGCCAGCAGTGAAAAGGCGTCCGACTATGGCTACACCTTC

D gene: .
V gene: TRBV7-2
J gene: TRBJ2-7
clone size: many
CDR3 protein: CASSPTGQSYEQYF
CDR3 DNA: TGTGCCAGCAGCCCAACCGGACAGTCATACGAGCAGTACTTC

D gene: .
V gene: TRBV19
J gene: TRBJ2-7
clone size: .
CDR3 protein: CASSASTGTSYEQYF
CDR3 DNA: TGTGCCAGTAGTGCCTCGACAGGGACTTCCTACGAGCAGTACTTC

D gene: .
V gene: TRBV12-3/TRBV12-4
J gene: TRBJ2-6
clone size: .
CDR3 protein: CANTFGPSGANVLTF
CDR3 DNA: TGTGCCAACACCTTCGGTCCCAGTGGGGCCAACGTCCTGACTTTC

D gene: .
V gene: TRBV5-1
J gene: TRBJ1-1
clone size: few
CDR3 protein: CASSLDTLSTNTEAFF
CDR3 DNA: TGCGCCAGCAGCCTGGACACCCTGTCGACCAACACTGAAGCTTTCTTT

D gene: .
V gene: TRBV12-3/TRBV12-4
J gene: TRBJ2-7
clone size: .
CDR3 protein: CASSSSRGKSYEQYF
CDR3 DNA: TGTGCCAGCAGTTCTAGCAGGGGTAAATCCTACGAGCAGTACTTC

D gene: .
V gene: TRBV10-2
J gene: TRBJ2-7
clone size: .
CDR3 protein: CASSSPGPSYEQYF
CDR3 DNA: TGCGCCAGCAGCTCCCCGGGGCCTTCCTACGAGCAGTACTTC

D gene: TRBD1
V gene: TRBV4-1
J gene: TRBJ2-5
clone size: .
CDR3 protein: CAGSQDRTGRQETQYF
CDR3 DNA: TGCGCCGGCAGCCAAGACAGGACAGGTCGACAAGAGACCCAGTACTTC

D gene: .
V gene: TRBV3-1
J gene: TRBJ2-1
clone size: .
CDR3 protein: CASSHGPPELSYNEQFF
CDR3 DNA: TGTGCCAGCAGCCACGGACCTCCGGAGCTTTCCTACAATGAGCAGTTCTTC

D gene: TRBD2
V gene: TRBV20-1
J gene: TRBJ2-1
clone size: .
CDR3 protein: CSALPGLAGNEQFF
CDR3 DNA: TGCAGTGCTCTTCCGGGACTAGCGGGCAATGAGCAGTTCTTC

D gene: TRBD1
V gene: TRBV3-1
J gene: TRBJ2-7
clone size: .
CDR3 protein: CASSQDQGQASSYEQYF
CDR3 DNA: TGTGCCAGCAGCCAAGACCAGGGACAGGCGAGCTCCTACGAGCAGTACTTC

D gene: .
V gene: TRBV2
J gene: TRBJ1-5
clone size: once
CDR3 protein: CASTLDRLGGPQHF
CDR3 DNA: TGTGCCAGCACCTTAGACAGGCTGGGTGGGCCCCAGCATTTT

D gene: .
V gene: TRBV20-1
J gene: TRBJ1-2
clone size: .
CDR3 protein: CSGDGRANYGYTF
CDR3 DNA: TGCAGCGGGGACGGCCGCGCTAACTATGGCTACACCTTC

D gene: TRBD2
V gene: TRBV27
J gene: TRBJ2-7
clone size: many
CDR3 protein: CASSLSPSGGTFSYEQYF
CDR3 DNA: TGTGCCAGCAGTTTATCGCCTAGCGGGGGGACCTTCTCCTACGAGCAGTACTTC

D gene: TRBD1
V gene: TRBV7-9
J gene: TRBJ1-5
clone size: .
CDR3 protein: CASSDGQESPYSNQPQHF
CDR3 DNA: TGTGCCAGCAGCGACGGACAGGAGAGTCCCTATAGCAATCAGCCCCAGCATTTT

D gene: .
V gene: TRBV21-1
J gene: TRBJ2-7
clone size: .
CDR3 protein: CASSIPGTEYSYEQYF
CDR3 DNA: TGTGCCAGCAGCATACCTGGGACAGAATACTCCTACGAGCAGTACTTC

D gene: .
V gene: TRBV20-1
J gene: TRBJ1-2
clone size: many
CDR3 protein: CSARDHAAGTTYGYTF
CDR3 DNA: TGCAGTGCTAGAGATCATGCAGCAGGAACAACGTATGGCTACACCTTC

D gene: TRBD2
V gene: TRBV9
J gene: TRBJ2-1
clone size: .
CDR3 protein: CASSVEPGGRNEQFF
CDR3 DNA: TGTGCCAGCAGCGTAGAACCGGGGGGGAGGAATGAGCAGTTCTTC

D gene: .
V gene: TRBV4-1
J gene: TRBJ2-3
clone size: few
CDR3 protein: CASSQDLHRGEQYF
CDR3 DNA: TGCGCCAGCAGCCAAGATTTGCATCGGGGTGAGCAGTATTTT

D gene: .
V gene: TRBV27
J gene: TRBJ1-1
clone size: .
CDR3 protein: CAIRGAATEAFF
CDR3 DNA: TGTGCCATCCGGGGGGCTGCAACTGAAGCTTTCTTT

D gene: .
V gene: TRBV15
J gene: TRBJ1-1
clone size: few
CDR3 protein: CATSRDGGLNTEAFF
CDR3 DNA: TGTGCCACCAGCCGAGACGGGGGTCTGAACACTGAAGCTTTCTTT

D gene: .
V gene: TRBV9
J gene: TRBJ2-7
clone size: many
CDR3 protein: CASGPEQYF
CDR3 DNA: TGTGCCAGCGGACCTGAGCAGTACTTC

D gene: .
V gene: TRBV29-1
J gene: TRBJ1-1
clone size: few
CDR3 protein: CSVEGSPGTEAFF
CDR3 DNA: TGCAGCGTTGAAGGCTCCCCGGGCACTGAAGCTTTCTTT

D gene: .
V gene: TRBV21-1
J gene: TRBJ2-7
clone size: .
CDR3 protein: CASSKGPGRVSYEQYF
CDR3 DNA: TGTGCCAGCAGCAAAGGACCGGGACGGGTCTCCTACGAGCAGTACTTC

D gene: .
V gene: TRBV28
J gene: TRBJ2-5
clone size: .
CDR3 protein: CASTPWDSETQYF
CDR3 DNA: TGTGCCAGCACCCCGTGGGATTCAGAGACCCAGTACTTC

D gene: .
V gene: TRBV3-1
J gene: TRBJ1-2
clone size: .
CDR3 protein: CASSQGAVHGYTF
CDR3 DNA: TGTGCCAGCAGCCAGGGGGCTGTTCATGGCTACACCTTC